Given below is one TCR beta chain in context. Its antigen is still unknown. The PCR ran on 60 Vbeta and 13 Jbeta primers. TCRdb's copy holds only in-frame clones and misses some; the assay was immunoSEQ multiplex PCR. This sample has 140,000 to 150,000 clones, with around three quarters found just once. The data stem from a study of cytomegalovirus exposure and HLA in healthy donors. Study-level background: Most genotyped donors, around 78% of more than 300, had Caucasian-associated genetic ancestry. Study-wide points: Specific recognition of CMV antigens was confirmed in vitro for three chains (all CMV-associated). It was reported in a later analysis that an Asian-associated ancestry cluster showed fewer N-insertions than the approximately 670-donor mean. Common viral pathogens seemed to be connected with several of the most significant clusters, according to a later analysis.

CDR1 is SGHNT and CDR2 is YYREEE in the germline V gene (reference sequence). The CDR3 loop spans 13 amino acids. The germline V and J ends were trimmed by 0 bases and 5 bases, with 7 bases remaining between them. The source of this sequence is a man aged 40-49 years in good health and CMV-seropositive. The gene calls are TRBV5-4 and TRBJ2-3; D remains unclear. Specimen: PBMCs. CDR3 sequence: CASSLDRKDTQYF. CDR3 sequence (DNA): TGTGCCAGCAGCTTGGACAGAAAAGATACGCAGTATTTT. Full variable domain (missing parts from reference TRBV5-4 and TRBJ2-3): ETGVTQSPTHLIKTRGQQVTLRCSSQSGHNTVSWYQQALGQGPQFIFQYYREEENGRGNFPPRFSGLQFPNYSSELNVNALELDDSALYLCASSLDRKDTQYFGPGTRLTVL.